The source of this T cell receptor beta chain is a study of T cell clonality in common variable immunodeficiency. Control and CVID samples contributed equal amounts of genomic DNA. The protocol was immunoSEQ multiplex PCR, while the TCRdb copy is restricted to in-frame clones and leaves out a portion. The specimen gives some 27,000 clones without singletons; the ten biggest hold just over 3%. The study, taken as a whole, reports: Authors noted CVID clonality's cause needs subpopulation repertoire sequencing. Fewer deletions and N-nucleotide insertions were reportedly seen in common variable immunodeficiency TCR beta sequences.

A few counts support this clone. Antigen: not known. This TCR came from a human donor with common variable immunodeficiency. The sample taken for sequencing was peripheral blood mononuclear cells.

CDR3 DNA (partial): TGTGCCAGCAGTTACTCCAGTGCCCAAACCTACGAG. Translation gives CASSYSSAQTYE. The full CDR3 is CASSYSSAQTYEQYF. This chain links TRBV6-2 or TRBV6-3 with TRBJ2-7; no clear D. Read coverage stops 3 residues before the CDR3 terminus; the germline J gene supplies the remainder. Deletions cut 0 bases from V and 2 bases from J, with 11 bases between. The CDR3 is made up of 15 amino acids. CDR1 is MNHEY and CDR2 is SVGEGT in the germline V gene.